The present T cell receptor (beta chain) was sequenced within a study of shared clonotypes between healthy human individuals. V lost 5 bases and J 7 bases, leaving 23 bases between the germline ends. Germline assignment: CDR1 SEHNR and CDR2 FQNEAQ (reference sequence). The length of the CDR3 is 16 residues. TCRdb's table, derived via immunoSEQ multiplex PCR, lists solely in-frame clones and lacks some. This sample has around 2.5 million clones, with roughly 93% found just once. Sequenced sample: naive CD4+ T cells from PBMCs. Subset given: CD45RA+ positively selected. The receptor was isolated from a man younger than 35 in good health. Some clones in this sample may be carry-over from other donors' samples. The chain recombines TRBV7-9 with TRBJ1-2, with unresolved D. This chain's CDR3 is CASSAFLRISSVGYTF. For the CDR3, the DNA is TGTGCCAGCAGCGCATTTCTCAGGATTTCTTCGGTTGGCTACACCTTC.